What follows describes a single TCR beta chain. Its binding antigen is unknown. The record has no base qualities; no much larger clone is one base away. Measured from the cysteine to the phenylalanine, the CDR3 is 15 residues long. The retained sequence is limited to the CDR3, 45 bases, with the frame set at the first base. For CDR1 and CDR2, the germline V gene lists SGHRS and YFSETQ. V trim: 3 bases; J trim: 5 bases; unmatched bases: 2. The method was the immunoSEQ multiplex PCR assay. TCRdb carries this immuneACCESS record with in-frame sequences only. Its versions omit some clonotypes, under half of them owing to an unresolved V gene in the studies checked, with the rest unexplained. Here the sample has 85,000 to 90,000 clones; more than 70% occur a single time. The ten top clones hold less than 2.5% of the sample. The sample originates from a study of control samples from healthy donors and cancer patients (dated by TCRdb to 2019 to 2021).

The specimen was blood. This receptor chain uses TRBV5-1 and TRBJ2-1, with 13 bases aligning to TRBD2. This receptor was obtained from a woman in her thirties or forties in good health. This receptor has the CDR3 CASSSGLAGNNEQFF. Read as DNA, the sequence is TGCGCCAGCAGCTCGGGACTAGCGGGGAACAATGAGCAGTTCTTC.